Below, 26 T cell receptor beta chains from the same sample are listed, as sequenced in a study of blood T cell repertoires in COVID-19. The protocol was immunoSEQ multiplex PCR, while the TCRdb copy is restricted to in-frame clones and leaves out a portion. The sample yields roughly 300,000 clones, around 82% seen once. Sequencing was carried out using peripheral blood. The receptors were sampled from a woman between 50 and 59 years old with acute or convalescent COVID-19.

The chain links TRBV10-3 to TRBJ1-2, with 8 bases matching TRBD1. J lost 13 bases, V lost 3 bases, and 10 bases had no gene match. The CDR3 spans 13 residues. The V gene's germline CDR1 is ENHRY and CDR2 SYGVKD. CDR3 in DNA: TGTGCCATCAGTGACGATCTCGGACAGGGCGTCACCTTC. Its translation is CAISDDLGQGVTF.

The CDR3 coding sequence is TGTGCCAGCAGCTTAGGAGGCGGATTCTCCTACGAGCAGTACTTC. Translated: CASSLGGGFSYEQYF. V gene TRBV13 combines with J gene TRBJ2-7, with D uncertain. V was trimmed by 0 bases and J by 0 bases, leaving 9 bases between them. This CDR3 has 15 amino acids. Germline V lookup: CDR1 PRHDT, CDR2 FYEKMQ (reference sequence).

This clone was recorded a few times. CDR3 DNA: TGTGCCAGTAGTACAGCCGGGACAGGTAATTCACCCCTCCACTTT. This encodes CASSTAGTGNSPLHF. The chain is built from TRBV19 and TRBJ1-6, with 8 nucleotides matching TRBD1. With V trimmed by 4 bases and J by 6 bases, 5 bases remained unmatched. This CDR3 comprises 15 residues. Germline V CDR1 and CDR2: LNHDA, SQIVND (reference sequence).

The genes are TRBV19 and TRBJ1-2, with D tentatively TRBD1 (5 bases). The CDR3 is 14 residues long. The ends were cut back, 2 bases at V and 8 bases at J, with 15 bases in the middle. The germline gives CDR1 LNHDA, CDR2 SQIVND (reference sequence). CDR3 coding DNA: TGTGCCAGTAGTATACCCCTGGGGGGAGAGGGCTACACCTTC. As protein: CASSIPLGGEGYTF.

The chain recombines TRBV5-1 with TRBJ2-2; no firm D call. The length of the CDR3 is 12 residues. The ends were cut back, 5 bases at V and 3 bases at J, with 5 bases in the middle. Germline CDR1 SGHRS, CDR2 YFSETQ. CDR3 in amino acids: CASREYTGELFF. The CDR3 bases are TGCGCCAGCAGGGAGTACACCGGGGAGCTGTTTTTT.

The CDR3 spells CASSQSQTGGYGYTF. DNA of the CDR3: TGCGCCAGCAGCCAGAGCCAGACAGGGGGGTATGGCTACACCTTC. The J gene is TRBJ1-2, the V gene TRBV4-3; 9 bases fit TRBD1. Germline CDR1 LGHNA, CDR2 YSLEER. Trimming removed 3 bases from V and 5 bases from J; junction bases left unmatched: 7. CDR3 size: 15 residues.

This chain links TRBV2 with TRBJ2-3, with a weak D call TRBD1 (6 bases). Germline CDR1 and CDR2: SNHLY and FYNNEI. The CDR3 sequence is 14 residues long. V lost 5 bases, J lost 5 bases, and 14 bases lay in between. The CDR3 here is CASSPGQGKDTQYF. The CDR3 DNA is TGTGCCAGCAGTCCGGGGCAGGGGAAAGATACGCAGTATTTT.

This chain connects TRBV3-1 (or the pseudogene TRBV3-2) to TRBJ2-1; D possibly corresponds to TRBD2 (5 bases). The CDR3 totals 16 residues. In germline, CDR1 is LGHDT, CDR2 YNNKEL (reference sequence). V shed 8 bases and J shed 0 bases, with 17 bases lying between them. The CDR3 protein is CASSRSIGGSYNEQFF. The DNA of the CDR3 is TGTGCCAGCTCCCGGTCAATCGGAGGCTCCTACAATGAGCAGTTCTTC.

V gene TRBV30 combines with J gene TRBJ2-5; 10 bases are shared with TRBD2. The trim removed 0 bases at V and 5 bases at J, leaving 6 bases unmatched. In germline, CDR1 is GTSNPN, CDR2 SVGIG (reference sequence). This CDR3 contains 15 residues. The CDR3 DNA reads TGTGCCTGGAGTGTAAAACTAGCGGGACGGGAGACCCAGTACTTC. Protein: CAWSVKLAGRETQYF. The variable domain in full, completed from reference TRBV30 and TRBJ2-5, reads SQTIHQWPATLVQPVGSPLSLECTVEGTSNPNLYWYRQAAGRGLQLLFYSVGIGQISSEVPQNLSASRPQDRQFILSSKKLLLSDSGFYLCAWSVKLAGRETQYFGPGTRLLVL.

This chain connects TRBV6-5 to TRBJ1-2; 7 bases match TRBD1. CDR3 length: 13 residues. CDR1 MNHEY and CDR2 SVGAGI come from the germline V gene. J was trimmed by 6 bases and V by 2 bases; bases with no gene match: 3. CDR3 in DNA: TGTGCCAGCAGTTACCGCAGGGGGGATGGCTACACCTTC. This encodes CASSYRRGDGYTF.

The rearrangement uses TRBV11-2 and TRBJ2-5; tentative D call: TRBD2 (6 bases). The CDR3 contains 14 residues. CDR1 is SGHAT, CDR2 FQNNGV, per germline. Trimming took off 5 bases at V and 5 bases at J, with 15 bases between the two ends. In DNA, the CDR3 is TGTGCCAGCAGCCCCCCGGCGGGATTGGAGACCCAGTACTTC. It specifies CASSPPAGLETQYF.

V and J are TRBV2 and TRBJ1-2; 9 bases agree with TRBD1. Trimming cost V 6 bases and J 4 bases; bases outside gene matches: 0. From germline, CDR1 is SNHLY and CDR2 FYNNEI. The CDR3 runs to 12 residues. The CDR3 here is CASRDRGYGYTF. The CDR3 DNA reads TGTGCCAGCAGGGACAGGGGCTATGGCTACACCTTC.

The J gene is TRBJ1-5, the V gene TRBV6-1; D uncertain. The germline CDR1 and CDR2 sequences are MNHNS and SASEGT. The V end was cut by 3 bases, the J end by 3 bases, with 9 bases between. The CDR3 loop spans 14 amino acids. The CDR3, as DNA: TGTGCCAGCAGTGACCGCGGACTCAATCAGCCCCAGCATTTT. Protein product: CASSDRGLNQPQHF.

This sequence joins TRBV5-4 and TRBJ1-3; D not certain. V lost 4 bases and J 0 bases, leaving 17 bases between the germline ends. The CDR3 contains 17 residues. CDR1 is SGHNT and CDR2 is YYREEE in the germline V gene (reference sequence). CDR3 sequence (DNA): TGTGCCAGCAGCCCTGGAGCGGCGGTCAGCTCTGGAAACACCATATATTTT. It yields the protein CASSPGAAVSSGNTIYF.

The CDR3 spells CASSLNGAGGRTDTQYF. The CDR3 DNA reads TGTGCCAGCAGCTTGAACGGAGCGGGGGGGCGCACAGATACGCAGTATTTT. The gene calls are TRBV5-4 and TRBJ2-3; 10 bases line up with TRBD2. Per germline, CDR1 SGHNT and CDR2 YYREEE (reference sequence). J was trimmed by 1 base and V by 1 base; bases with no gene match: 6. The CDR3 covers 17 residues. The variable domain in full, with the rest retrieved from reference TRBV5-4 and TRBJ2-3, is ETGVTQSPTHLIKTRGQQVTLRCSSQSGHNTVSWYQQALGQGPQFIFQYYREEENGRGNFPPRFSGLQFPNYSSELNVNALELDDSALYLCASSLNGAGGRTDTQYFGPGTRLTVL.

The V call is TRBV12-3 or TRBV12-4, the J call TRBJ1-2, with 11 bases identical to TRBD1. The V and J ends lost 5 bases and 7 bases, in that order; junction bases with no gene match: 3. This CDR3 region has 13 residues. CDR3 in amino acids: CASSPGTGGGYTF. The CDR3 region has the DNA TGTGCCAGCAGTCCGGGGACAGGGGGTGGCTACACCTTC.

Concerning this clone: This same CDR3 is encoded by further DNA sequences in the sample. V usage is TRBV30 and J usage is TRBJ1-5; the match to TRBD1 covers 7 bases. The J segment lost 4 bases and the V segment lost 3 bases, leaving 6 bases of the junction unmatched. The CDR3 sequence is 14 residues long. Looked up from germline, CDR1 is GTSNPN and CDR2 is SVGIG (reference sequence). CDR3 region: CAWSLGQPNQPQHF. The DNA of the CDR3 is TGTGCCTGGAGCCTGGGACAGCCAAATCAGCCCCAGCATTTT.

V usage is TRBV23-1 and J usage is TRBJ1-2; maybe TRBD1 (6 bases). TRBV23-1 is identified as an open reading frame with a role that is uncertain. V lost 4 bases and J lost 8, with 14 bases in between. The CDR3 sequence is 13 residues long. CDR3 in DNA: TGCGCCAGCAGTCGAAATACAGGGTCAGGCTACACCTTC. This sequence encodes CASSRNTGSGYTF.

With regard to this clone: Additional DNA sequences in this sample encode the identical CDR3. The chain joins TRBV7-2 to TRBJ2-5; TRBD2 is a possible D gene (6 bases). This CDR3 contains 15 residues. Germline lookup yields CDR1 SGHTA and CDR2 FQGNSA. The V end was cut by 5 bases, the J end by 5 bases, with 18 bases between. For the CDR3, the DNA is TGTGCCAGCAGCCTCGCAGGGCGGGGTGAGGAGACCCAGTACTTC. This encodes CASSLAGRGEETQYF. The full variable domain, with the rest looked up from reference TRBV7-2 and TRBJ2-5, is GAGVSQSPSNKVTEKGKDVELRCDPISGHTALYWYRQSLGQGLEFLIYFQGNSAPDKSGLPSDRFSAERTGGSVSTLTIQRTQQEDSAVYLCASSLAGRGEETQYFGPGTRLLVL.

The chain links TRBV3-1 (or the pseudogene TRBV3-2) to TRBJ1-3; weak D call: TRBD1 (6 bases). This CDR3 contains 14 residues. Between the trimmed V and J ends, which lost 5 bases and 7 bases, there was a span of 15 bases. Germline assignment: CDR1 LGHDT and CDR2 YNNKEL (reference sequence). CDR3 DNA sequence: TGTGCCAGCAGCTGGACTGGGGGGGCGAACACCATATATTTT. Amino acid sequence: CASSWTGGANTIYF.

This clone was counted a single time. The chain combines TRBV2 with TRBJ2-5; 8 nucleotides match TRBD1. In germline, CDR1 is SNHLY, CDR2 FYNNEI. The V gene end was trimmed by 5 bases and the J gene end by 2 bases; junction bases not matched to a gene: 1. CDR3 length: 13 amino acids. CDR3 coding DNA: TGTGCCAGCAGTCGACAGGGGCAAGAGACCCAGTACTTC. Its translation: CASSRQGQETQYF.

The CDR3 loop is CASSPGTGGNEQFF. As DNA, the CDR3 is TGTGCCAGCAGCCCCGGGACAGGGGGCAATGAGCAGTTCTTC. V and J are TRBV7-3 and TRBJ2-1, with TRBD1 identical over 11 bases. This CDR3 spans 14 amino acids. CDR1 and CDR2 from the germline V gene are SGHTA and FQGTGA. Losses at the gene ends were 5 bases for V and 6 bases for J; bases not matched to a gene: 3.

The chain links TRBV2 to TRBJ2-1, with 10 bases that match TRBD1. Germline assignment: CDR1 SNHLY and CDR2 FYNNEI. This CDR3 is built from 15 residues. J lost 7 bases, V lost 1 base, and 4 bases had no gene match. The chain's CDR3 is CASSEEGTGENEQFF. CDR3 DNA: TGTGCCAGCAGTGAAGAGGGGACAGGGGAAAATGAGCAGTTCTTC.

The V call is TRBV5-1, the J call TRBJ2-5, with 12 bases fitting TRBD2. Germline trimming cut 3 bases from V and 0 bases from J; bases unmatched to any gene: 3. This CDR3 spans 16 amino acids. Germline assignment: CDR1 SGHRS and CDR2 YFSETQ. The CDR3 DNA reads as TGCGCCAGCAGCTCGACTAGCGGGGGATACCAAGAGACCCAGTACTTC. It yields the protein CASSSTSGGYQETQYF.

This chain links TRBV5-1 with TRBJ2-3; TRBD2 agrees at 8 bases. The CDR3 contains 14 residues. Germline CDR1 is SGHRS and CDR2 is YFSETQ. The ends lost 0 bases at V and 5 bases at J; junction bases unmatched: 2. The chain's CDR3 is CASSLVAGGDTQYF. Here the CDR3 DNA reads TGCGCCAGCAGCTTGGTTGCGGGAGGAGATACGCAGTATTTT.

The rearrangement uses TRBV18 and TRBJ2-2; TRBD1 matches at 8 bases. CDR3 length: 15 amino acids. V shed 8 bases and J 4 bases; nucleotides not matched to a gene: 9. Germline-derived CDR1 and CDR2 are KGHSH and LQKENI. The CDR3 loop is CASAQGQGGTGELFF. The CDR3 DNA reads as TGTGCCAGCGCCCAAGGACAGGGAGGCACCGGGGAGCTGTTTTTT.